This TCR beta chain was identified in a study of blood T cell repertoires in COVID-19. Study at large: Samples taken during acute and convalescent COVID-19 were collected in the United States, Italy and Spain.

This CDR3 region has 15 residues. After removal of 1 base from V and 5 bases from J, the junction contained 7 bases not matched to a gene. CDR1 and CDR2 from the germline V gene are SGHDN and FVKESK. How the authors handled the data: Amplification of reference gene primers provided the estimated nucleated cell counts. Measured with immunoSEQ multiplex PCR; TCRdb has only the in-frame clones, and not every one. V and J calls plus clone size are reproduced from that table; the DNA served to infer D and trimming. Among 150,000 or so clones listed, about 86% were seen once. This chain connects TRBV14 to TRBJ1-1, with 7 bases aligning to TRBD1. Specimen: peripheral blood. The sequence was obtained from a woman aged 55-69 years with acute or convalescent COVID-19. The CDR3 here is CASSQGTGRITEAFF. CDR3 sequence (DNA): TGTGCCAGCAGCCAAGGGACAGGTAGGATTACTGAAGCTTTCTTT.